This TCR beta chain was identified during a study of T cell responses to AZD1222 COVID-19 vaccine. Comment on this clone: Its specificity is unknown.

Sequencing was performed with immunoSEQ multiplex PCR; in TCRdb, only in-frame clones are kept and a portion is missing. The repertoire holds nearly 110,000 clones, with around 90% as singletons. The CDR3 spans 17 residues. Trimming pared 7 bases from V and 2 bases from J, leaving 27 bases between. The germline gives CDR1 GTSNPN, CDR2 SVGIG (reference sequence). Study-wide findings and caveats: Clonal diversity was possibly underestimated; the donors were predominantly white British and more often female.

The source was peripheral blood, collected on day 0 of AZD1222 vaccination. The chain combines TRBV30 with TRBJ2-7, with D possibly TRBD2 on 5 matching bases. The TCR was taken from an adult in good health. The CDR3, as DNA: TGTGCCTCAGAGGGAGAGGGCACGCCATACGCTACCTACGAGCAGTACTTC. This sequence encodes CASEGEGTPYATYEQYF.